What follows is one T cell receptor (beta chain) and its context. This sample is drawn from a study of tumor-infiltrating lymphocytes in oesophageal squamous cell carcinoma. V lost 3 bases and J lost 6; bases outside the gene matches: 11. This CDR3 is built from 15 residues. Looked up from germline, CDR1 is SGHDT and CDR2 is YYEEEE. TCRdb called the PCR reads again in MiXCR, with one record for every CDR3 protein. The sample records more than 10,000 distinct CDR3 sequences, around 50% being singletons. The genes are TRBV5-6 and TRBJ2-5; 7 bases are shared with TRBD1. This clonotype was sampled from a male donor with esophageal squamous cell carcinoma. The sequenced material came from normal esophageal tissue next to the tumor. The CDR3 loop reads CASSSFGTVDKTQYF. CDR3 in DNA: TGTGCCAGCAGCTCCTTCGGGACAGTGGATAAGACCCAGTACTTC.